Following are 32 T cell receptor beta chains from one sample sequenced in a study of T cell changes during pregnancy in multiple sclerosis. TCRdb's copy holds only in-frame clones and misses some; the assay was immunoSEQ multiplex PCR. In the table there are tens of thousands of clones, around nine tenths of which are singletons. The sample here was CD4+ T cells from peripheral blood mononuclear cells, taken in the third trimester of pregnancy. The receptors originated from a female donor in good health, enrolled as a control in a pregnancy study.

The rearrangement links TRBV7-3 to TRBJ2-7; maybe TRBD1 (5 bases). The V gene lost 5 bases and the J gene lost 1 base, with 12 bases spanning the gap. The CDR3 is 14 residues long. CDR1 and CDR2 from the germline V gene are SGHTA and FQGTGA. The chain's CDR3 is CASSPTVNSYEQYF. Here the CDR3 DNA reads TGTGCCAGCAGCCCGACAGTAAATTCCTACGAGCAGTACTTC.

This clone has a handful of counts. Written as DNA, the CDR3 is TGTGCCAGCAGCCAACTCAGGACGGGAAACACTGAAGCTTTCTTT. Its protein product is CASSQLRTGNTEAFF. The V and J genes are TRBV14 and TRBJ1-1; D gene unclear. This CDR3 is built from 15 residues. CDR1 is SGHDN, CDR2 FVKESK, per germline. Trimming stripped 2 bases from V and 2 bases from J, with 12 bases between.

The chain recombines TRBV4-1 with TRBJ1-3, with D tentatively TRBD1 (5 bases). This CDR3 spans 18 amino acids. Trimming left V 0 bases short and J 0 bases short, with 15 bases between. CDR1 is MGHRA, CDR2 YSYEKL, per germline. CDR3 amino acids: CASSQDGRGTGSGNTIYF. CDR3 DNA: TGCGCCAGCAGCCAAGACGGGCGGGGGACCGGCTCTGGAAACACCATATATTTT.

This rearrangement joins TRBV18 to TRBJ1-2; D is undetermined. This CDR3 has 12 amino acids. V lost 9 bases to trimming and J lost 4 bases, with 12 bases between them. The germline gives CDR1 KGHSH, CDR2 LQKENI. As DNA, the CDR3 is TGTGCCAGTGAAGATACAGCCTATGGCTACACCTTC. This encodes CASEDTAYGYTF.

This rearrangement joins TRBV9 to TRBJ2-3, with 7 bases fitting TRBD2. Germline CDR1 and CDR2: SGDLS and YYNGEE. The V gene end was trimmed by 5 bases and the J gene end by 2 bases; junction bases not matched to a gene: 11. The CDR3 has 16 residues. This chain's CDR3 is CASSGSLAAITDTQYF. The CDR3, as DNA: TGTGCCAGCAGTGGTTCCCTAGCGGCAATCACAGATACGCAGTATTTT. The full variable domain, completed using reference TRBV9 and TRBJ2-3, is DSGVTQTPKHLITATGQRVTLRCSPRSGDLSVYWYQQSLDQGLQFLIQYYNGEERAKGNILERFSAQQFPDLHSELNLSSLELGDSALYFCASSGSLAAITDTQYFGPGTRLTVL.

The rearrangement uses TRBV7-8 and TRBJ1-6; 10 bases line up with TRBD1. V lost 1 base to trimming and J lost 9 bases; unmatched junction nucleotides: 3. Germline V lookup: CDR1 SGHVS, CDR2 FQNEAQ. CDR3 length: 15 residues. In DNA, the CDR3 is TGTGCCAGCAGCTTAGAGGGACAGGGGACTTCACCCCTCCACTTT. Translated: CASSLEGQGTSPLHF.

The V and J genes are TRBV6-4 and TRBJ2-2, with a possible D match to TRBD1 (5 bases). This CDR3 is 15 amino acids long. The V gene's germline CDR1 is MRHNA and CDR2 SNTAGT. Trimming stripped 4 bases from V and 3 bases from J, with 12 bases between. The CDR3 sequence is CASSAETAYTGELFF. CDR3 DNA sequence: TGTGCCAGCAGTGCCGAGACAGCTTACACCGGGGAGCTGTTTTTT.

The rearrangement links TRBV10-2 to TRBJ1-2, with 8 bases fitting TRBD1. The germline V gene encodes CDR1 WSHSY and CDR2 SAAADI. V was clipped by 6 bases and J by 3 bases; unmatched bases: 12. This CDR3 region has 16 residues. CDR3 region: CASRDRVGVTDYGYTF. The CDR3 DNA sequence: TGCGCCAGCAGGGACAGGGTCGGTGTAACTGACTATGGCTACACCTTC.

The rearrangement uses TRBV6-5 and TRBJ1-1; D is unclear. CDR3 length equals 14 residues. Germline V CDR1 and CDR2: MNHEY, SVGAGI. V lost 6 bases to trimming and J lost 0 bases, with 11 bases between them. The CDR3 nucleotides are TGTGCCAGCAGCGACACGTTCATGAACACTGAAGCTTTCTTT. It encodes CASSDTFMNTEAFF.

The rearrangement uses TRBV19 and TRBJ1-5; D perhaps matches TRBD1 (5 bases). The ends were cut back, 9 bases at V and 1 base at J, with 13 bases in the middle. There are 14 residues in the CDR3. Per germline, CDR1 LNHDA and CDR2 SQIVND (reference sequence). The CDR3 here is CASRRGQSNQPQHF. The CDR3 nucleotides read TGTGCCAGCCGGAGAGGACAAAGCAATCAGCCCCAGCATTTT. The full variable domain, in which reference TRBV19 and TRBJ1-5 provide the parts outside the CDR3, is DGGITQSPKYLFRKEGQNVTLSCEQNLNHDAMYWYRQDPGQGLRLIYYSQIVNDFQKGDIAEGYSVSREKKESFPLTVTSAQKNPTAFYLCASRRGQSNQPQHFGDGTRLSIL.

J is TRBJ1-1 and V is TRBV7-9, with D possibly TRBD1 on 5 matching bases. The germline V gene encodes CDR1 SEHNR and CDR2 FQNEAQ (reference sequence). The CDR3 is 15 amino acids. V gave up 1 base and J gave up 3 bases, with 12 bases separating them. Written as DNA, the CDR3 is TGTGCCAGCAGCTTAGGTCAGGGAAGGGACACTGAAGCTTTCTTT. It is translated as CASSLGQGRDTEAFF.

The chain has TRBV23-1 and TRBJ1-1; 10 bases agree with TRBD1. TRBV23-1 is filed as an ORF, its function uncertain. This CDR3 has 16 residues. Trimming at V came to 2 bases and at J to 6 bases, leaving 9 bases not matched to a gene. The CDR3 DNA reads as TGCGCCAGCAGTCAAATCGTAAAGACAGGGGGCCCTGAAGCTTTCTTT. Translation gives CASSQIVKTGGPEAFF.

The chain has TRBV11-3 and TRBJ2-1; TRBD2 aligns across 11 bases. The V gene end was trimmed by 1 base and the J gene end by 7 bases; junction bases not matched to a gene: 9. The CDR3 consists of 17 residues. The V gene's germline CDR1 is SGHNT and CDR2 YENEEA. The CDR3 nucleotides read TGTGCCAGCAGCTTAGGGGTTCGGACTAGCGGGCAAAATGAGCAGTTCTTC. This gives the protein CASSLGVRTSGQNEQFF.

J is TRBJ1-3 and V is TRBV5-1; 7 nucleotides line up with TRBD1. V dropped 4 bases and J dropped 0; count of bases not matched to a gene: 7. Germline loops: CDR1 SGHRS, CDR2 YFSETQ. There are 16 residues in the CDR3. As DNA, the CDR3 is TGCGCCAGCAGCAGGGGACAGTTCCTCTCTGGAAACACCATATATTTT. The encoded protein is CASSRGQFLSGNTIYF.

This chain uses TRBV6-5 with TRBJ1-4; D gene unclear. The germline V gene encodes CDR1 MNHEY and CDR2 SVGAGI. V was pared by 3 bases and J by 5 bases, with 10 bases between. The CDR3 has 14 amino acids. The CDR3 DNA follows: TGTGCCAGCAGTTATTCGGGCGGGAATGAAAAACTGTTTTTT. Translating gives CASSYSGGNEKLFF.

The V call is TRBV6-5, the J call TRBJ2-3; TRBD2 agrees at 7 bases. The CDR3 covers 15 residues. Germline V gene lookup returns CDR1 MNHEY and CDR2 SVGAGI. J gave up 5 bases and V 6 bases, and 11 bases lay outside the gene matches. CDR3 coding DNA: TGTGCCAGCAGATCCCCCGGACTAGTTGAAGATACGCAGTATTTT. Translated, it gives CASRSPGLVEDTQYF.

This chain connects TRBV5-1 to TRBJ2-1, with 8 positions matching TRBD1. CDR3 length: 18 residues. Germline V gives CDR1 SGHRS, CDR2 YFSETQ. J gave up 0 bases and V 1 base, and 9 bases lay outside the gene matches. This CDR3 is CASSLRTGYSPSYNEQFF. The CDR3 nucleotides read TGCGCCAGCAGCTTGCGGACAGGGTACTCCCCCTCCTACAATGAGCAGTTCTTC.

V usage is TRBV5-1 and J usage is TRBJ1-6, with 10 bases aligning to TRBD1. The V gene end was trimmed by 0 bases and the J gene end by 9 bases; junction bases not matched to a gene: 6. Germline CDR1 reads SGHRS; CDR2 reads YFSETQ. There are 16 residues in the CDR3. Written as DNA, the CDR3 is TGCGCCAGCAGCTTGGCGACAGGGGGCGAAGGTTCACCCCTCCACTTT. Translation gives CASSLATGGEGSPLHF.

J is TRBJ1-2 and V is TRBV6-1; D uncertain. In germline, CDR1 is MNHNS, CDR2 SASEGT. There are 16 residues in the CDR3. Trimming removed 2 bases at V and 3 bases at J, with 16 bases between. The DNA of the CDR3 is TGTGCCAGCAGTGAAAGGATGGGCAGTTGGGACTATGGCTACACCTTC. This gives the protein CASSERMGSWDYGYTF.

The chain uses TRBV18 and TRBJ1-2; 7 bases line up with TRBD1. In germline, CDR1 is KGHSH, CDR2 LQKENI. This CDR3 is 16 amino acids long. V shed 3 bases, J shed 5 bases, and the junction held 12 bases outside the gene matches. For the CDR3, the DNA is TGTGCCAGCTCACCTGGATTAGGACAGGTGGGGTATGGCTACACCTTC. Translating it yields CASSPGLGQVGYGYTF.

The genes are TRBV27 and TRBJ1-2; no firm D call. CDR3 length: 12 amino acids. CDR1 is MNHEY, CDR2 SMNVEV, per germline (reference sequence). V lost 4 bases and J lost 7, with 10 bases in between. The CDR3 sequence: CASSSRYGGYTF. CDR3 in DNA: TGTGCCAGCAGTTCTAGGTATGGTGGCTACACCTTC.

This clone turned up a few times. The J gene is TRBJ2-5, the V gene TRBV29-1; D is uncertain. V lost 4 bases, J lost 2 bases, and 14 bases lay in between. CDR3 length: 14 amino acids. The germline V gene has CDR1 SQVTM and CDR2 ANQGSEA. CDR3 nucleotides: TGCAGCGTTGTTGGTTCCCTGAGACAAGAGACCCAGTACTTC. It specifies CSVVGSLRQETQYF.

This chain joins TRBV7-2 and TRBJ1-1, with TRBD1 matching 9 bases. J lost 4 bases, V lost 3 bases, and 6 bases had no gene match. Germline V lookup: CDR1 SGHTA, CDR2 FQGNSA. The CDR3 extends over 15 amino acids. Here the CDR3 DNA reads TGTGCCAGCAGCTTCCCGGGGACAGGGAGCACTGAAGCTTTCTTT. Translated, it gives CASSFPGTGSTEAFF.

V is TRBV29-1 and J is TRBJ1-2, with TRBD1 matching over 7 bases. V was pared by 4 bases and J by 5 bases, with 7 bases of the junction left unmatched. The CDR3 is 13 residues long. Germline V lookup: CDR1 SQVTM, CDR2 ANQGSEA. The CDR3 bases are TGCAGCGTTGCGGACAGGCGACAGTATGGCTACACCTTC. Its translation: CSVADRRQYGYTF.

This clone has just one count. This sequence joins TRBV7-6 and TRBJ2-7; no clear D. Looked up from germline, CDR1 is SGHVS and CDR2 is FNYEAQ. Trimming left V 4 bases short and J 0 bases short, with 7 bases between. This CDR3 region has 13 residues. CDR3 nucleotide sequence: TGTGCCAGCAGCTCCCTCAGCTCCTACGAGCAGTACTTC. Its translation: CASSSLSSYEQYF.

The chain combines TRBV7-2 with TRBJ2-7; 11 bases fit TRBD2. After removal of 3 bases from V and 7 bases from J, the junction contained 2 bases not matched to a gene. The CDR3 spans 13 residues. Germline V gives CDR1 SGHTA, CDR2 FQGNSA. Here the CDR3 reads CASSFTSGGEQYF. In DNA form, the CDR3 reads TGTGCCAGCAGCTTTACTAGCGGGGGTGAGCAGTACTTC. Complete variable domain (other parts from reference TRBV7-2 and TRBJ2-7): GAGVSQSPSNKVTEKGKDVELRCDPISGHTALYWYRQSLGQGLEFLIYFQGNSAPDKSGLPSDRFSAERTGGSVSTLTIQRTQQEDSAVYLCASSFTSGGEQYFGPGTRLTVT.

V is TRBV5-1 and J is TRBJ2-5; weak D call: TRBD1 (7 bases). Germline CDR1 and CDR2: SGHRS and YFSETQ. The CDR3 totals 17 residues. V was trimmed by 0 bases and J by 4 bases, leaving 19 bases between them. CDR3 bases: TGCGCCAGCAGCTTGGGTAACACAGCAGGGGGGCGAGAGACCCAGTACTTC. Its protein product is CASSLGNTAGGRETQYF.

The gene calls are TRBV9 and TRBJ1-1, with D perhaps TRBD1 (5 bases). Germline V lookup: CDR1 SGDLS, CDR2 YYNGEE. V was cut by 2 bases and J by 2 bases, with 13 bases left in between. CDR3 length: 15 residues. CDR3 coding DNA: TGTGCCAGCAGCGTTAAGATAGGGGATAACACTGAAGCTTTCTTT. Translating it yields CASSVKIGDNTEAFF.

The chain links TRBV18 to TRBJ1-3; weak D call: TRBD1 (5 bases). Germline assignment: CDR1 KGHSH and CDR2 LQKENI. The CDR3 covers 15 residues. V was clipped by 8 bases and J by 2 bases, with 16 bases between them. This chain's CDR3 is CASAWQGTAGNTIYF. CDR3 DNA: TGTGCCAGCGCCTGGCAGGGTACAGCTGGAAACACCATATATTTT. Full variable domain (outside the CDR3, taken from reference TRBV18 and TRBJ1-3): NAGVMQNPRHLVRRRGQEARLRCSPMKGHSHVYWYRQLPEEGLKFMVYLQKENIIDESGMPKERFSAEFPKEGPSILRIQQVVRGDSAAYFCASAWQGTAGNTIYFGEGSWLTVV.

V is TRBV11-1 and J is TRBJ1-2; 7 bases are a match to TRBD1. Germline CDR1 is SGHAT and CDR2 is FQDESV (reference sequence). CDR3 length equals 15 residues. With V trimmed by 6 bases and J by 4 bases, 11 bases remained unmatched. The chain's CDR3 is CASRDGTGEVYGYTF. DNA for the CDR3: TGTGCCAGCAGGGATGGAACAGGGGAAGTCTATGGCTACACCTTC.

The chain combines TRBV21-1 with TRBJ1-2. TRBV21-1 is a pseudogene segment. The CDR3 consists of 14 residues. CDR3 in amino acids: CASSPYRGYYGYTF. For the CDR3, the DNA is TGTGCCAGCAGCCCCTATCGGGGTTACTATGGCTACACCTTC.

This clone was picked up a small number of times. V and J are TRBV7-9 and TRBJ1-1; 9 bases fit TRBD1. This CDR3 spans 15 amino acids. The V segment lost 5 bases and the J segment 6 bases; nucleotides outside the gene matches: 10. CDR1 SEHNR and CDR2 FQNEAQ come from the germline V gene (reference sequence). DNA for the CDR3: TGTGCCAGCAGCCTTTATACAGGGGGCGAAGCTGAAGCTTTCTTT. Its translation is CASSLYTGGEAEAFF.